This T cell receptor (beta chain) was captured by sequencing in a study of T cell changes during pregnancy in multiple sclerosis. Clones were sequenced by immunoSEQ multiplex PCR, and TCRdb holds only the in-frame ones, with some missing. The table has 35,000 to 40,000 clones, about nine tenths seen once; the top ten hold 5.4%. This CDR3 is built from 14 residues. Trimming removed 5 bases from V and 4 bases from J, with 14 bases in between. CDR1 is SGHVS and CDR2 is FNYEAQ in the germline V gene. Material: peripheral blood, obtained in the third trimester of pregnancy. This TCR was recovered from a female donor in good health, enrolled as a control in a pregnancy study. The J gene is TRBJ1-1, the V gene TRBV7-6; TRBD1 might be the D (5 bases). The CDR3, as DNA: TGTGCCAGCAGCGGAGGGGCGCGGGTCACTGAAGCTTTCTTT. Amino acids: CASSGGARVTEAFF.